This T cell receptor (beta chain) was sequenced during a study of cytomegalovirus exposure and HLA in healthy donors. To note about this clone: Its antigen is unknown.

The CDR3 has 15 residues. Trimming removed 4 bases from V and 5 bases from J; junction bases left unmatched: 5. The germline CDR1 and CDR2 sequences are MGHDK and SYGVNS. Study observations and caveats: Most TCR sequences were seen very rarely across donors, but some public TCRs occurred in many. Available immune exposure information covered CMV serostatus only. Data from an earlier analysis indicated that most TCR beta V segments were productive either about 87% or about 30% of the time. Later analysis identified 16,951 TCR beta sequences associated with HLA alleles, using a false discovery rate threshold of 0.05.

The PCR had 60 Vbeta and 13 Jbeta primers. Produced via immunoSEQ multiplex PCR; TCRdb's table is partial and in-frame only. The sample comprises approximately 32,000 clones, 75% to 85% of which are singletons, and approximately 4% rests with the top ten. The specimen was PBMCs. The sequence was obtained from a woman between 18 and 30 years old in good health and CMV-seronegative. The genes are TRBV25-1 and TRBJ2-2; 9 positions match TRBD1. CDR3 coding DNA: TGTGCCAGCAGTGGAGGACAGGGGATAACCGGGGAGCTGTTTTTT. Residues: CASSGGQGITGELFF.